These 19 T cell receptor beta chains were sequenced from one sample in a study of T-cell memory formation after mild COVID-19. In TCRdb, the 5' RACE reads were re-called with MiXCR into one record per CDR3 protein. The sample lists about 560,000 distinct CDR3 sequences; about a sixth were seen once. Input material: PBMCs or a T cell subset sorted from them (not recorded which). The receptor source for this set is an adult woman who had mild COVID-19 (a few samples of this study predate the infection). Cell type and time point are not known.

The gene calls are TRBV10-3 and TRBJ1-6; D gene unclear. This CDR3 is built from 15 residues. The V end was cut by 2 bases, the J end by 4 bases, with 9 bases between. Germline V gene sequence: CDR1 ENHRY, CDR2 SYGVKD. CDR3 sequence: CAISEDRGYNSPLHF. The CDR3 region has the DNA TGTGCCATCAGTGAGGACCGGGGTTATAATTCACCCCTCCACTTT.

This clonotype has only a few counts. The chain has TRBV7-6 and TRBJ2-3, with a weak D call TRBD1 (5 bases). V lost 5 bases and J 7 bases, leaving 13 bases between the germline ends. The germline V gene has CDR1 SGHVS and CDR2 FNYEAQ. The CDR3 has 13 amino acids. CDR3 sequence reads: CASSLGQTNTQYF. CDR3 bases: TGTGCCAGCAGCCTTGGACAAACCAATACGCAGTATTTT. Combining the CDR3 with reference TRBV7-6 and TRBJ2-3 gives the whole variable domain GAGVSQSPRYKVTKRGQDVALRCDPISGHVSLYWYRQALGQGPEFLTYFNYEAQQDKSGLPNDRFSAERPEGSISTLTIQRTEQRDSAMYRCASSLGQTNTQYFGPGTRLTVL.

The table lists this clonotype with a few counts. This chain joins TRBV20-1 and TRBJ2-5; 7 bases match TRBD1. The CDR3 totals 13 residues. V trimming: 2 bases; J trimming: 5 bases; junction bases outside the gene matches: 5. The V gene's germline CDR1 is DFQATT and CDR2 SNEGSKA (reference sequence). The CDR3 nucleotides are TGCAGTGCTAGATCCGGGACAGCGGAGACCCAGTACTTC. Translated: CSARSGTAETQYF.

The chain combines TRBV6-5 with TRBJ2-1, with 10 positions matching TRBD2. V trimming: 0 bases; J trimming: 10 bases; junction bases outside the gene matches: 6. Per the germline V gene, CDR1 is MNHEY and CDR2 is SVGAGI. This CDR3 spans 15 amino acids. The CDR3 here is CASSYSRTSGEEQFF. Here the CDR3 DNA reads TGTGCCAGCAGTTACTCAAGGACTAGCGGTGAAGAGCAGTTCTTC.

The table lists this clonotype with a few counts. The chain employs TRBV18 and TRBJ1-1; no clear D. Germline V gives CDR1 KGHSH, CDR2 LQKENI. The CDR3 has 15 amino acids. V was trimmed by 0 bases and J by 0 bases, leaving 8 bases between them. CDR3 sequence (DNA): TGTGCCAGCTCACCACCCTCCGTATTGAACACTGAAGCTTTCTTT. Translating gives CASSPPSVLNTEAFF.

The gene calls are TRBV24-1 and TRBJ2-2, with D hard to call. Trimming stripped 4 bases from V and 6 bases from J, with 11 bases between. Germline values: CDR1 KGHDR, CDR2 SFDVKD. CDR3 length: 14 amino acids. CDR3 DNA: TGTGCCACCAGTGACCCCCCCCCACCCGGGGAGCTGTTTTTT. It codes for CATSDPPPPGELFF.

This clonotype was found a few times. The chain employs TRBV5-1 and TRBJ2-2, with 11 bases lining up with TRBD1. This CDR3 spans 17 amino acids. V was pared by 5 bases and J by 3 bases, with 9 bases of the junction left unmatched. Per the germline V gene, CDR1 is SGHRS and CDR2 is YFSETQ. The CDR3 coding sequence is TGCGCCAGCAGGCTTGGACAGGGGGCGCGTTACACCGGGGAGCTGTTTTTT. Its protein product is CASRLGQGARYTGELFF.

The rearrangement uses TRBV6-2 or TRBV6-3 and TRBJ1-2; possible D gene TRBD1, 5 bases. Trimming cost V 5 bases and J 6 bases, with 19 bases left between them. The CDR3 has 15 amino acids. The V gene's germline CDR1 is MNHEY and CDR2 SVGEGT. The CDR3 DNA is TGTGCCAGCAGTCCGTTTGACCGGGGGGGTGATGGCTACACCTTC. It translates to CASSPFDRGGDGYTF.

The sample holds a few counts of this clonotype. This chain links TRBV27 with TRBJ2-1; TRBD1 might be the D (5 bases). This CDR3 is built from 15 residues. Germline-derived CDR1 and CDR2 are MNHEY and SMNVEV (reference sequence). V shed 3 bases and J shed 4 bases, with 13 bases lying between them. CDR3 loop: CASSFVQVLYNEQFF. In nucleotides, the CDR3 is TGTGCCAGCAGTTTTGTACAGGTCCTATACAATGAGCAGTTCTTC.

This sequence joins TRBV7-9 and TRBJ2-7; 10 nucleotides line up with TRBD1. Trimming at V came to 4 bases and at J to 3 bases, leaving 3 bases not matched to a gene. The CDR3 extends over 14 amino acids. Germline CDR1 and CDR2: SEHNR and FQNEAQ (reference sequence). The CDR3 protein is CASSYGTGDYEQYF. CDR3 DNA sequence: TGTGCCAGCAGCTACGGGACAGGGGACTACGAGCAGTACTTC.

The chain links TRBV12-3 or TRBV12-4 to TRBJ1-1; 7 nucleotides match TRBD1. The ends lost 4 bases at V and 3 bases at J; junction bases unmatched: 8. CDR3 length: 15 residues. The CDR3 region is CASSYDRQGDTEAFF. DNA of the CDR3: TGTGCCAGCAGTTACGACCGACAGGGCGACACTGAAGCTTTCTTT.

The chain uses TRBV29-1 and TRBJ2-7, with 7 bases that match TRBD2. This CDR3 is 13 amino acids long. Trimming cost V 4 bases and J 1 base; bases outside gene matches: 4. Germline V CDR1 and CDR2: SQVTM, ANQGSEA. The DNA of the CDR3 is TGCAGCGTTGTGGCGGGAGCGTCCTACGAGCAGTACTTC. Protein product: CSVVAGASYEQYF.

The chain couples TRBV12-3 or TRBV12-4 to TRBJ1-4; 7 nucleotides line up with TRBD1. This CDR3 spans 14 amino acids. V lost 6 bases and J lost 6; bases outside the gene matches: 7. CDR3 region: CASRTEGADEKLFF. The CDR3, as DNA: TGTGCCAGCAGGACAGAGGGGGCCGATGAAAAACTGTTTTTT.

This clonotype was recorded a few times. The chain recombines TRBV7-9 with TRBJ1-2, with D possibly being TRBD1 (6 bases). The CDR3 is made up of 14 amino acids. The germline gives CDR1 SEHNR, CDR2 FQNEAQ (reference sequence). Trimming cost V 5 bases and J 4 bases, with 14 bases left between them. In DNA, the CDR3 is TGTGCCAGCAGCAGTCAACAGGGTAGCTATGGCTACACCTTC. Its translation: CASSSQQGSYGYTF.

This clonotype was seen a handful of times. The chain couples TRBV11-2 to TRBJ2-3; no reliable D call. V was cut by 7 bases and J by 5 bases, with 10 bases left in between. CDR1 and CDR2 from the germline V gene are SGHAT and FQNNGV. CDR3 length: 12 residues. The DNA for the CDR3 is TGTGCCAGCACCCCCTCAATAGATACGCAGTATTTT. As protein: CASTPSIDTQYF.

The genes are TRBV3-1 and TRBJ2-3; 7 bases are a match to TRBD2. The CDR3 spans 16 residues. The ends lost 3 bases at V and 5 bases at J; junction bases unmatched: 11. From germline, CDR1 is LGHDT and CDR2 YNNKEL (reference sequence). CDR3 DNA: TGTGCCAGCAGCCACCGACTAGCCGATGCGAGAGATACGCAGTATTTT. The encoded protein is CASSHRLADARDTQYF.

The chain recombines TRBV13 with TRBJ2-3, with a weak D call TRBD1 (6 bases). Trimming shortened V by 5 bases and J by 4 bases, and 22 bases separated the two germline ends. The V gene's germline CDR1 is PRHDT and CDR2 FYEKMQ (reference sequence). The length of the CDR3 is 17 residues. CDR3 protein: CASSRAGVSTRPDTQYF. The CDR3 bases are TGTGCCAGCAGCAGAGCAGGGGTATCGACCCGACCAGATACGCAGTATTTT.

This clonotype was seen more than once but under ten times. One end of the junction is discordant with germline, which a read error may explain. The gene calls are TRBV7-9 and TRBJ2-1; 8 positions match TRBD1. Per germline, CDR1 SEHNR and CDR2 FQNEAQ (reference sequence). The CDR3 spans 17 residues. DNA of the CDR3: TGTGCCAGCAGCTTACGAGGGGGGACAGGCCTTCTCAATCAGCAGTTCTTC. It is translated as CASSLRGGTGLLNQQFF.

This clonotype was recorded a few times. This sequence joins TRBV20-1 and TRBJ1-2; 10 bases fit TRBD1. The trim removed 2 bases at V and 4 bases at J, leaving 4 bases unmatched. The CDR3 has 14 residues. Germline lookup yields CDR1 DFQATT and CDR2 SNEGSKA (reference sequence). The CDR3 DNA sequence: TGCAGTGCTAGATGGGACAGGGGTATCTATGGCTACACCTTC. Protein sequence: CSARWDRGIYGYTF.